One and the same sample provided the 10 T cell receptor beta chains below, sequenced in a study of blood T cell repertoires in COVID-19. The assay was immunoSEQ multiplex PCR, and TCRdb's table has in-frame clones only and misses some. The sample consists of about 230,000 clones, approximately 83% of them appearing once. The material sequenced was peripheral blood. The receptors originated from a woman in her fifties or sixties with acute or convalescent COVID-19.

This clone was counted a single time. The sample has other DNA sequences that encode this CDR3 too. V is TRBV15 and J is TRBJ2-7; no clear D. The CDR3 contains 13 residues. V dropped 0 bases and J dropped 2 bases, with 5 bases sitting between them. Germline V lookup: CDR1 LNHNV, CDR2 YYDKDF (reference sequence). The CDR3 region is CATSRDPAYEQYF. The CDR3 DNA sequence: TGTGCCACCAGCAGAGATCCCGCCTACGAGCAGTACTTC.

V is TRBV4-2 and J is TRBJ1-1; D uncertain. Trimming took off 4 bases at V and 2 bases at J, with 17 bases between the two ends. The CDR3 has 16 residues. CDR1 and CDR2 from the germline V gene are LGHNA and YNFKEQ. The CDR3 nucleotides are TGTGCCAGCAGCCTTCTACTTTTCAGTAGCAACACTGAAGCTTTCTTT. Amino acids: CASSLLLFSSNTEAFF.

The rearrangement links TRBV10-3 to TRBJ2-7; maybe TRBD2 (7 bases). Per the germline V gene, CDR1 is ENHRY and CDR2 is SYGVKD. This CDR3 is 14 amino acids long. V was clipped by 3 bases and J by 2 bases, with 11 bases between them. The CDR3 spells CAISDVGGPYEQYF. CDR3 bases: TGTGCCATCAGTGACGTGGGGGGGCCCTACGAGCAGTACTTC.

The chain is built from TRBV5-1 and TRBJ1-4, with D unresolved. The CDR3 has 17 residues. CDR1 is SGHRS, CDR2 YFSETQ, per germline. The V end was cut by 0 bases, the J end by 0 bases, with 12 bases between. The CDR3, as DNA: TGCGCCAGCAGCTTGGCCGGCAGGTCGGCAACTAATGAAAAACTGTTTTTT. This codes for CASSLAGRSATNEKLFF.

The chain uses TRBV27 and TRBJ2-3, with 8 bases matching TRBD2. V was clipped by 2 bases and J by 5 bases; unmatched bases: 6. Germline V CDR1 and CDR2: MNHEY, SMNVEV (reference sequence). CDR3 length: 15 residues. The CDR3, as DNA: TGTGCCAGCAGTTTAGGAGCGGGAGAATTAGATACGCAGTATTTT. Translating it yields CASSLGAGELDTQYF.

This chain connects TRBV11-2 to TRBJ1-2; D gene unclear. Per the germline V gene, CDR1 is SGHAT and CDR2 is FQNNGV. This CDR3 is 14 amino acids long. V was shortened by 2 bases and J by 0 bases, with 7 bases between the two germline ends. The CDR3 coding sequence is TGTGCCAGCAGCTTAACAAGAACTAACTATGGCTACACCTTC. This encodes CASSLTRTNYGYTF.

This chain connects TRBV6-1 to TRBJ2-5; D possibly corresponds to TRBD1 (6 bases). The CDR3 is 13 amino acids. Trimming shortened V by 1 base and J by 5 bases, and 8 bases separated the two germline ends. Germline V gene lookup returns CDR1 MNHNS and CDR2 SASEGT. CDR3 nucleotide sequence: TGTGCCAGCAGTGAAGTGGGGGCTGAGACCCAGTACTTC. The encoded protein is CASSEVGAETQYF.

This rearrangement joins TRBV28 to TRBJ2-3, with 8 bases that match TRBD1. The germline gives CDR1 MDHEN, CDR2 SYDVKM. There are 16 residues in the CDR3. V gave up 3 bases and J gave up 4 bases; unmatched junction bases: 9. The CDR3 coding sequence is TGTGCCAGCAGTTTTCGGTACAGGGGGTTGGCAGATACGCAGTATTTT. This codes for CASSFRYRGLADTQYF.

The rearrangement joins TRBV7-2 to TRBJ2-1, with D possibly matching TRBD2 (6 bases). CDR3 length: 15 residues. CDR1 and CDR2 from the germline V gene are SGHTA and FQGNSA. V was trimmed by 7 bases and J by 1 base, leaving 14 bases between them. CDR3 loop: CASNGGLRSYNEQFF. In nucleotides, the CDR3 is TGTGCCAGCAATGGGGGACTTCGGTCCTACAATGAGCAGTTCTTC.

The gene calls are TRBV7-2 and TRBJ2-5, with D possibly matching TRBD1 (6 bases). CDR1 is SGHTA and CDR2 is FQGNSA in the germline V gene. This CDR3 has 14 residues. Trimming shortened V by 5 bases and J by 3 bases, and 13 bases separated the two germline ends. CDR3 amino acids: CASSQPGTKETQYF. Here the CDR3 DNA reads TGTGCCAGCAGCCAACCCGGGACAAAAGAGACCCAGTACTTC. The whole variable domain, filled in from reference TRBV7-2 and TRBJ2-5, reads GAGVSQSPSNKVTEKGKDVELRCDPISGHTALYWYRQSLGQGLEFLIYFQGNSAPDKSGLPSDRFSAERTGGSVSTLTIQRTQQEDSAVYLCASSQPGTKETQYFGPGTRLLVL.